This record covers a single T cell receptor (beta chain). The data were obtained in a study of T cell changes during pregnancy in multiple sclerosis. Profiled with immunoSEQ multiplex PCR; TCRdb holds only in-frame clones, not every one. Of about 32,000 clones in the sample, approximately 89% were seen once. The CDR3 has 11 residues. Trimming removed 5 bases from V and 9 bases from J, with 11 bases in between. Germline V CDR1 and CDR2: MGHRA, YSYEKL. V gene TRBV4-1 combines with J gene TRBJ2-7, with D possibly matching TRBD2 (7 bases). The sample here was CD4+ T cells from peripheral blood mononuclear cells, taken after pregnancy. The receptor was derived from a female donor in good health, enrolled as a control in a pregnancy study. CDR3 nucleotide sequence: TGCGCCAGCAGCGGAAGGGGGGGGCAGTACTTC. It yields the protein CASSGRGGQYF.